This TCR beta chain was captured by sequencing in a study of blood T cell repertoires in COVID-19. Study in general: Material from acute and convalescent COVID-19 was sourced from the United States, Italy and Spain. PBMCs, B-cell-depleted T cells, or T cells were the source of the cDNA or gDNA that made up the material.

CDR3 length: 14 amino acids. Germline assignment: CDR1 DFQATT and CDR2 SNEGSKA (reference sequence). The ends lost 5 bases at V and 6 bases at J; junction bases unmatched: 8. Authors' analysis steps: Quantification of nucleated cells was approximated via reference gene primer amplification. The data were produced by immunoSEQ multiplex PCR, yet TCRdb's version contains in-frame clones alone and is incomplete. Clone size and V and J calls were adopted from that table, with D and trimming inferred from the DNA. The table has about 53,000 clones, roughly 79% seen once. The origin of this receptor is a human donor in a cohort sampled during active COVID-19. The chain links TRBV20-1 to TRBJ2-7, with 12 bases fitting TRBD2. The sequencing input was peripheral blood. In DNA form, the CDR3 reads TGCAGTGCTCGTGGGACTAGCGGGCCGTCCGAGCAGTACTTC. Translation gives CSARGTSGPSEQYF.